Following are 27 T cell receptor beta chains from one sample sequenced in a study of T cell repertoires in cytomegalovirus infection. One entry per CDR3 protein, called by TCRdb with MiXCR from the reads. The repertoire includes about 160,000 distinct CDR3 sequences, about a fifth of them detected once, and about 25% sits in the top ten. These TCRs are of unknown antigen specificity. The material was CD8+ T cells from cultured PBMCs, obtained from culture after CMV antigen stimulation. All receptors come from a human donor in good health (CMV status not recorded). Some clones in this sample may be carry-over from other donors' samples.

The chain employs TRBV7-9 and TRBJ2-2, with 7 bases that match TRBD1. The V segment lost 6 bases and the J segment 5 bases; nucleotides outside the gene matches: 9. The germline CDR1 and CDR2 sequences are SEHNR and FQNEAQ (reference sequence). The CDR3 totals 15 residues. The CDR3: CASRPDQGVTGELFF. The CDR3 nucleotides read TGTGCCAGCAGACCAGATCAGGGGGTAACCGGGGAGCTGTTTTTT.

This clonotype was seen at least ten times. V gene TRBV2 combines with J gene TRBJ2-5; unclear D gene. Germline CDR1 SNHLY, CDR2 FYNNEI. Trimming cost V 0 bases and J 1 base, with 6 bases left between them. The CDR3 runs 14 residues. CDR3 region: CASSEAQIQETQYF. As DNA, the CDR3 is TGTGCCAGCAGTGAAGCACAGATCCAAGAGACCCAGTACTTC.

The genes are TRBV11-2 and TRBJ2-2; 10 nucleotides line up with TRBD2. CDR1 and CDR2 (germline): SGHAT, FQNNGV. The CDR3 is 18 residues long. V lost 1 base, J lost 2 bases, and 7 bases stayed unmatched. The CDR3 protein is CASSLVASGGPNTGELFF. CDR3 in DNA: TGTGCCAGCAGCTTAGTGGCTAGCGGGGGACCCAACACCGGGGAGCTGTTTTTT.

Only a few counts were recorded for this clonotype. The chain recombines TRBV12-5 with TRBJ1-1; TRBD1 is a possible D gene (5 bases). V was shortened by 2 bases and J by 5 bases, with 15 bases between the two germline ends. The CDR3 contains 15 residues. Germline values: CDR1 LGHNT, CDR2 FRNRAP. CDR3 coding DNA: TGTGCTAGTGGTTTGACGAAGACAGTCTTGACTGAAGCTTTCTTT. Residues: CASGLTKTVLTEAFF.

This sequence joins TRBV6-6 and TRBJ1-3; D remains unclear. In germline, CDR1 is MNHNY, CDR2 SVGAGI (reference sequence). This CDR3 comprises 14 residues. V gave up 5 bases and J gave up 2 bases, with 10 bases separating them. CDR3 region: CASSTVATGNTIYF. Here the CDR3 DNA reads TGTGCCAGCAGTACCGTGGCGACTGGAAACACCATATATTTT.

This clonotype was counted a few times. This chain connects TRBV7-2 to TRBJ1-1, with a weak D call TRBD1 (5 bases). CDR3 size: 15 residues. Germline values: CDR1 SGHTA, CDR2 FQGNSA. The V gene lost 2 bases and the J gene lost 0 bases, with 10 bases spanning the gap. The CDR3 reads CASSLRTSLNTEAFF. CDR3 DNA sequence: TGTGCCAGCAGCTTAAGGACATCCCTGAACACTGAAGCTTTCTTT.

This clonotype was observed a handful of times. V is TRBV7-2 and J is TRBJ2-7, with 9 bases fitting TRBD1. Germline V CDR1 and CDR2: SGHTA, FQGNSA. CDR3 length: 16 amino acids. J was trimmed by 5 bases and V by 5 bases; bases with no gene match: 13. The CDR3 region is CASSPRTGEGLDEQYF. For the CDR3, the DNA is TGTGCCAGCAGCCCCCGGACAGGGGAAGGGTTGGACGAGCAGTACTTC.

This clonotype was detected a few times. The chain employs TRBV30 and TRBJ2-7, with D unclear. V lost 2 bases, J lost 4 bases, and 9 bases lay in between. Germline CDR1 is GTSNPN and CDR2 is SVGIG (reference sequence). The CDR3 totals 12 residues. The CDR3 nucleotides are TGTGCCTGGAGTCCCCTGGAATACGAGCAGTACTTC. Encoded protein: CAWSPLEYEQYF.

The chain employs TRBV4-3 and TRBJ2-7; D is perhaps TRBD1 or TRBD2 (6 bases each). The germline V gene has CDR1 LGHNA and CDR2 YSLEER. Between the trimmed V and J ends, which lost 1 base and 4 bases, there was a span of 11 bases. CDR3 length equals 14 residues. The CDR3 protein is CASSQVGGRYEQYF. The CDR3 DNA sequence: TGCGCCAGCAGCCAAGTGGGGGGCAGATACGAGCAGTACTTC.

The chain joins TRBV7-9 to TRBJ1-2; D not resolved. CDR1 is SEHNR and CDR2 is FQNEAQ in the germline V gene (reference sequence). The ends were cut back, 5 bases at V and 4 bases at J, with 14 bases in the middle. The CDR3 contains 14 residues. The CDR3 DNA is TGTGCCAGCAGCCCCCCGGATGGCAGCTATGGCTACACCTTC. Amino acids: CASSPPDGSYGYTF.

The chain couples TRBV14 to TRBJ2-1; 8 nucleotides align to TRBD2. The V gene end was trimmed by 1 base and the J gene end by 8 bases; junction bases not matched to a gene: 4. The CDR3 covers 14 residues. The germline V gene has CDR1 SGHDN and CDR2 FVKESK. CDR3 amino acids: CASSQAGGIDEQFF. In DNA form, the CDR3 reads TGTGCCAGCAGCCAAGCGGGAGGGATCGATGAGCAGTTCTTC.

The table lists this clonotype with a few counts. This chain joins TRBV12-3 or TRBV12-4 and TRBJ2-7; D is uncertain. Trimming stripped 1 base from V and 7 bases from J, with 11 bases between. This CDR3 contains 13 residues. CDR3 coding DNA: TGTGCCAGCAGTTTAGGGTCTCTGGGGGAGCAGTACTTC. Amino acids: CASSLGSLGEQYF.

A few counts support this clonotype. The J gene is TRBJ2-3, the V gene TRBV7-9; D possibly corresponds to TRBD1 (6 bases). Trimming removed 1 base at V and 0 bases at J, with 11 bases between. CDR1 and CDR2 (germline): SEHNR, FQNEAQ (reference sequence). The CDR3 runs 16 residues. The CDR3 DNA follows: TGTGCCAGCAGCTTAGTGGACAGCTCTAGCACAGATACGCAGTATTTT. Translating it yields CASSLVDSSSTDTQYF.

The V gene is TRBV7-6, the J gene TRBJ2-7, with 8 nucleotides matching TRBD1. Trimming cost V 5 bases and J 5 bases; bases outside gene matches: 5. CDR1 and CDR2 from the germline V gene are SGHVS and FNYEAQ. The CDR3 covers 13 residues. CDR3 residues: CASSRMDRDEQYF. In DNA, the CDR3 is TGTGCCAGCAGCCGAATGGACAGGGACGAGCAGTACTTC.

The sample holds a few counts of this clonotype. Here the CDR3 DNA reads TGCAGTGCTAGAATACCGGGACAGAATAATCAGCCCCAGCATTTT. Protein product: CSARIPGQNNQPQHF. This chain joins TRBV20-1 and TRBJ1-5, with 7 bases lining up with TRBD1. J was trimmed by 4 bases and V by 2 bases; bases with no gene match: 8. CDR1 and CDR2 from the germline V gene are DFQATT and SNEGSKA (reference sequence). This CDR3 spans 15 amino acids.

This clonotype has only a few counts. This chain uses TRBV4-3 with TRBJ2-7; D may be TRBD1 (6 bases). The V end was cut by 2 bases, the J end by 5 bases, with 13 bases between. Germline CDR1 reads LGHNA; CDR2 reads YSLEER. The CDR3 totals 14 residues. CDR3: CASSQNTGPDEQYF. DNA for the CDR3: TGCGCCAGCAGCCAAAATACAGGGCCAGACGAGCAGTACTTC.

The CDR3 reads CASSTTNNRGNTEAFF. The CDR3 region has the DNA TGTGCCAGCAGCACGACAAACAATCGAGGGAACACTGAAGCTTTCTTT. The J gene is TRBJ1-1, the V gene TRBV6-6, with D unresolved. The length of the CDR3 is 16 residues. The germline V gene has CDR1 MNHNY and CDR2 SVGAGI (reference sequence). Trimming cost V 6 bases and J 1 base, with 18 bases left between them.

The J gene is TRBJ2-3, the V gene TRBV4-1; 8 bases are a match to TRBD1. The length of the CDR3 is 15 residues. Germline V gene sequence: CDR1 MGHRA, CDR2 YSYEKL. V shed 1 base and J 6 bases; nucleotides not matched to a gene: 6. The CDR3 DNA follows: TGCGCCAGCAGCCAAGGGCAGGGGGCCCCGGATACGCAGTATTTT. Translating it yields CASSQGQGAPDTQYF.

A few counts support this clonotype. The rearrangement links TRBV9 to TRBJ1-2, with 7 bases that match TRBD1. J was trimmed by 6 bases and V by 2 bases; bases with no gene match: 7. In germline, CDR1 is SGDLS, CDR2 YYNGEE. The CDR3 is 14 amino acids. CDR3 in DNA: TGTGCCAGCAGCGTCGAGGGGGCAGGGAATGGCTACACCTTC. Its protein product is CASSVEGAGNGYTF.

V usage is TRBV7-8 and J usage is TRBJ2-5, with a weak D call TRBD1 (7 bases). The germline V gene has CDR1 SGHVS and CDR2 FQNEAQ. This CDR3 has 15 residues. The V gene lost 1 base and the J gene lost 5 bases, with 14 bases spanning the gap. The CDR3 bases are TGTGCCAGCAGCTTAGAACGGGGGACAGAGGAGACCCAGTACTTC. This codes for CASSLERGTEETQYF.

The chain is built from TRBV6-6 and TRBJ2-7; TRBD1 matches 8 bases. Germline assignment: CDR1 MNHNY and CDR2 SVGAGI (reference sequence). Trimming took 5 bases from V and 4 from J; bases not matched to a gene: 10. This CDR3 is 15 amino acids long. The CDR3, as DNA: TGTGCCAGCAGTCCCACAGGGGGTAAGATGTACGAGCAGTACTTC. Translating gives CASSPTGGKMYEQYF.

V gene TRBV4-1 combines with J gene TRBJ1-4; D gene uncertain. Germline V gene lookup returns CDR1 MGHRA and CDR2 YSYEKL. V was clipped by 1 base and J by 3 bases, with 9 bases between them. The CDR3 consists of 15 residues. As DNA, the CDR3 is TGCGCCAGCAGCCAAGTAGCCCGATCTAATGAAAAACTGTTTTTT. This sequence encodes CASSQVARSNEKLFF.

The CDR3 reads CASSFGDGNTEAFF. For the CDR3, the DNA is TGTGCCAGCAGTTTCGGAGACGGGAACACTGAAGCTTTCTTT. V is TRBV11-2 and J is TRBJ1-1; D ambiguous. This CDR3 is built from 14 residues. The germline V and J ends were trimmed by 6 bases and 1 base, with 12 bases remaining between them. Germline CDR1 SGHAT, CDR2 FQNNGV.

This clonotype came up many times. This sequence joins TRBV7-8 and TRBJ1-1; TRBD1 is a possible D gene (6 bases). This CDR3 is 14 amino acids long. Per the germline V gene, CDR1 is SGHVS and CDR2 is FQNEAQ. V was pared by 0 bases and J by 7 bases, with 12 bases between. The CDR3 nucleotides read TGTGCCAGCAGCTTAGCGGGGGCTAGGGGTGAAGCTTTCTTT. This translates into CASSLAGARGEAFF.

This clonotype was seen only a few times. This chain links TRBV19 with TRBJ1-1; unclear D gene. The V gene's germline CDR1 is LNHDA and CDR2 SQIVND (reference sequence). This CDR3 contains 13 residues. Trimming took off 9 bases at V and 4 bases at J, with 15 bases between the two ends. The CDR3 sequence: CASRLQAGTEAFF. The DNA for the CDR3 is TGTGCCAGCAGACTCCAGGCGGGCACTGAAGCTTTCTTT.

This rearrangement joins TRBV7-6 to TRBJ2-7; D might be TRBD2 (5 bases). Per germline, CDR1 SGHVS and CDR2 FNYEAQ. The CDR3 sequence is 15 residues long. Deletions cut 1 base from V and 0 bases from J, with 10 bases between. The CDR3 DNA follows: TGTGCCAGCAGCTTAGGGCAGAGGGCCTCCTACGAGCAGTACTTC. Amino acids: CASSLGQRASYEQYF. Variable domain in full (rest from reference TRBV7-6 and TRBJ2-7): GAGVSQSPRYKVTKRGQDVALRCDPISGHVSLYWYRQALGQGPEFLTYFNYEAQQDKSGLPNDRFSAERPEGSISTLTIQRTEQRDSAMYRCASSLGQRASYEQYFGPGTRLTVT.

This sequence joins TRBV4-1 and TRBJ2-2; 11 bases fit TRBD1. CDR3 length: 16 residues. The junction had 7 bases not matched to a gene; V was cut back by 4 bases and J by 6 bases. CDR1 is MGHRA and CDR2 is YSYEKL in the germline V gene. CDR3 DNA sequence: TGCGCCAGCAGCCTAAGGACAGGGGGCCTTCCCGGGGAGCTGTTTTTT. Translated, it gives CASSLRTGGLPGELFF.